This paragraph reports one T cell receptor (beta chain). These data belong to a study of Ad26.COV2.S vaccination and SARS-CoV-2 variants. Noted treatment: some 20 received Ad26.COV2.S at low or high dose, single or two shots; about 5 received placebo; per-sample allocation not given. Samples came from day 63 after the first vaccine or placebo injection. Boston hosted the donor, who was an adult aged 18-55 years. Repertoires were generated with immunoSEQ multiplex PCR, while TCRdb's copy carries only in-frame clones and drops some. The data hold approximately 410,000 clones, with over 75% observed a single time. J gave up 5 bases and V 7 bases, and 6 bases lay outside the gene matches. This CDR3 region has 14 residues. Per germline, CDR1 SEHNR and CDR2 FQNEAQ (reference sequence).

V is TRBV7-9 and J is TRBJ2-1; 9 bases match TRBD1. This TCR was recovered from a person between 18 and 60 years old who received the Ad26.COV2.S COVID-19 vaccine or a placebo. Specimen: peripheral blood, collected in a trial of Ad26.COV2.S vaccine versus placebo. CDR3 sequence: CASNGQGLNNEQFF. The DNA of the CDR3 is TGTGCCAGCAACGGACAGGGGTTAAACAATGAGCAGTTCTTC.